This passage covers 10 T cell receptor beta chains from one sample sequenced in a study of tumor and adjacent non-tumor tissue in lung cancer. A modified ARM-PCR protocol with three rounds of nested PCR amplified TCRbeta. TCRdb reprocessed the multiplex PCR reads via MiXCR and lists one record per CDR3 protein. The sample records under 150,000 distinct CDR3 sequences, roughly 66% being singletons. The template was RNA from unsorted bulk tissue. Input material: lung tumor tissue. The receptor set was obtained from a man in his fifties or sixties with small cell lung cancer.

Of note for this clonotype: The missing conserved phenylalanine or tryptophan at the end of this CDR3 makes a read error likely. V gene TRBV11-3 combines with J gene TRBJ1-1, with a tentative D call TRBD1 (5 bases). The CDR3 totals 13 residues. Trimming took off 5 bases at V and 6 bases at J, with 13 bases between the two ends. CDR1 and CDR2 (germline): SGHNT, YENEEA. The CDR3 spells CASSGLGPAEAFL. CDR3 DNA sequence: TGTGCCAGCAGCGGCTTGGGGCCCGCTGAAGCTTTCCTT.

This clonotype was counted many times. This chain links TRBV29-1 with TRBJ2-1; 9 nucleotides align to TRBD1. Per the germline V gene, CDR1 is SQVTM and CDR2 is ANQGSEA. The CDR3 length is 14 residues. V gave up 6 bases and J gave up 8 bases; unmatched junction bases: 11. CDR3 nucleotide sequence: TGCAGCGTCAAAGACAGGGGGGTCTGGGATGAGCAGTTCTTC. Translating it yields CSVKDRGVWDEQFF.

Of note for this clonotype: The CDR3 does not end in the conserved phenylalanine or tryptophan, so this is likely a read error. The rearrangement joins TRBV11-2 to TRBJ2-5; 9 nucleotides line up with TRBD2. The CDR3 loop spans 16 amino acids. Germline CDR1 is SGHAT and CDR2 is FQNNGV. Trimming removed 4 bases from V and 4 bases from J; junction bases left unmatched: 10. Written as DNA, the CDR3 is TGTGCCAGCAGCTCTACCCAGGGACTAGCATTAGAGACCCAGTACTTA. Translated, it gives CASSSTQGLALETQYL.

J is TRBJ2-1 and V is TRBV10-3; tentatively, D is TRBD2 (7 bases). This CDR3 has 16 residues. V lost 6 bases and J lost 5, with 20 bases in between. In germline, CDR1 is ENHRY, CDR2 SYGVKD. This chain's CDR3 is CAISAGRGASNNEQFF. The CDR3 bases are TGTGCCATCAGCGCTGGGAGGGGGGCCTCAAACAATGAGCAGTTCTTC.

This sequence joins TRBV6-1 and TRBJ2-7; D is perhaps TRBD1 or TRBD2 (6 bases each). The CDR3 length is 14 residues. Germline V lookup: CDR1 MNHNS, CDR2 SASEGT. The CDR3 DNA sequence: TGTGCCAGCAGTGTTGGGATACAGGGCGGGGAGCGGTACGTC. It yields the protein CASSVGIQGGERYV.

The V gene is TRBV5-4, the J gene TRBJ2-7; 10 bases line up with TRBD2. The CDR3 runs to 15 residues. V dropped 4 bases and J dropped 0; count of bases not matched to a gene: 4. Germline CDR1 and CDR2: SGHNT and YYREEE (reference sequence). The CDR3 loop reads CASSPGTSDSYEQYF. CDR3 nucleotides: TGTGCCAGCAGCCCAGGGACTAGCGACTCCTACGAGCAGTACTTC.

The gene calls are TRBV20-1 and TRBJ2-3; tentative D call: TRBD2 (5 bases). The ends were cut back, 1 base at V and 0 bases at J, with 8 bases in the middle. The CDR3 covers 14 residues. Per germline, CDR1 DFQATT and CDR2 SNEGSKA (reference sequence). The CDR3 DNA follows: TGCAGTGCTAGAGGTAGCGCAAGCACAGATACGCAGTATTTT. Protein product: CSARGSASTDTQYF.

On this clonotype: Just one base apart from a much larger clone, this may be a read error. The V gene is TRBV7-9, the J gene TRBJ1-2; D gene uncertain. The V gene's germline CDR1 is SEHNR and CDR2 FQNEAQ (reference sequence). Trimming removed 5 bases at V and 4 bases at J, with 8 bases between. The CDR3 runs 12 residues. The CDR3 DNA reads as TGTGCCAGCAGCGACGGCAGCTATGGCTACACCTTC. It encodes CASSDGSYGYTF.

Details on this clonotype: This CDR3 is missing its conserved last phenylalanine or tryptophan, likely due to a read error. The DNA is left out, because the CDR3 cannot be placed on it with certainty; the CDR3 is given as TCRdb lists it. V gene TRBV11-2 combines with J gene TRBJ2-7; no DNA check was done on the table's D call, TRBD1. The CDR3 spans 12 residues, counting both ends. Germline lookup yields CDR1 SGHAT and CDR2 FQNNGV. CDR3 region: CASGRTGLGEYL.

The chain has TRBV5-5 and TRBJ2-5, with 8 positions matching TRBD2. The CDR3 contains 16 residues. J was trimmed by 7 bases and V by 2 bases; bases with no gene match: 13. Per the germline V gene, CDR1 is SGHKS and CDR2 is YYEKEE (reference sequence). This chain's CDR3 is CASSFIAGLGDGTQYF. In nucleotides, the CDR3 is TGTGCCAGCAGCTTCATTGCGGGACTAGGGGACGGGACCCAGTACTTC.